The 24 T cell receptor beta chains below come from one sample, sequenced in a study of T-cell memory formation after mild COVID-19. TCRdb re-derived calls from the 5' RACE reads in MiXCR, one entry per CDR3 protein. Among thousands of distinct CDR3 sequences listed, about 18% were seen once. Sequencing was done on a sample of PBMCs or a T cell subset sorted from them (not recorded which). All receptors derive from an adult woman who had mild COVID-19 (a few samples of this study predate the infection). Cell type and time point are not known.

The CDR3 coding sequence is TGTGCCAGCAGTTTGGGGCGCCAAGAGACCCAGTACTTC. Translation: CASSLGRQETQYF. The V gene is TRBV12-3 or TRBV12-4, the J gene TRBJ2-7; the D gene is possibly TRBD1 (5 bases). The end of the DNA aligns better with TRBJ2-5, so the J call may be wrong. CDR3 length: 13 residues.

This clonotype was counted at least ten times. The chain uses TRBV12-3 or TRBV12-4 and TRBJ2-7, with 7 bases that match TRBD1. The CDR3 runs 13 residues. Trimming cost V 6 bases and J 0 bases; bases outside gene matches: 2. Written as DNA, the CDR3 is TGTGCCAGCAGACAGGGGTTCTCCTACGAGCAGTACTTC. This sequence encodes CASRQGFSYEQYF.

This clonotype was seen at least ten times. The chain combines TRBV29-1 with TRBJ1-2, with 9 bases lining up with TRBD1. CDR1 and CDR2 from the germline V gene are SQVTM and ANQGSEA. The CDR3 spans 13 residues. J gave up 5 bases and V 4 bases, and 5 bases lay outside the gene matches. The CDR3 loop reads CSVVSGQGYGYTF. The CDR3 DNA reads TGCAGCGTTGTTTCGGGACAGGGATATGGCTACACCTTC.

This clonotype is labeled medium-sized (0.01 to 0.1%). V usage is TRBV7-8 and J usage is TRBJ2-5; D is possibly TRBD2 (7 bases). Trimming shortened V by 11 bases and J by 7 bases, and 14 bases separated the two germline ends. Germline V gives CDR1 SGHVS, CDR2 FQNEAQ. This CDR3 contains 11 residues. The chain's CDR3 is CASGGQATQYF. CDR3 DNA: TGTGCCTCGGGGGGCCAGGCGACCCAGTACTTC.

This clonotype has at least ten counts. Here the CDR3 reads CASTARTDEPYEQYF. The CDR3 coding sequence is TGTGCCAGCACCGCCCGGACCGACGAACCCTACGAGCAGTACTTC. V gene TRBV6-2 or TRBV6-3 combines with J gene TRBJ2-7; D is ambiguous. The CDR3 is 15 amino acids. With 7 bases removed from V and 2 bases from J, the gap between germline ends came to 18 bases. Germline V gene data show CDR1 as MNHEY and CDR2 as SVGEGT.

By share of the sample, this clonotype is medium-sized (0.01 to 0.1%). The chain uses TRBV7-8 and TRBJ2-3; TRBD2 matches 8 bases. V lost 5 bases and J lost 4; bases outside the gene matches: 11. The CDR3 spans 16 residues. The V gene's germline CDR1 is SGHVS and CDR2 FQNEAQ. CDR3 amino acids: CASSERSGRASDTQYF. CDR3 bases: TGTGCCAGCAGCGAGAGGTCCGGGAGGGCCTCAGATACGCAGTATTTT.

This clonotype was picked up many times. The J gene is TRBJ2-5, the V gene TRBV30, with a weak D call TRBD2 (6 bases). V was clipped by 3 bases and J by 1 base, with 12 bases between them. This CDR3 region has 14 residues. Germline CDR1 reads GTSNPN; CDR2 reads SVGIG (reference sequence). This CDR3 is CAWRGGQTQETQYF. The CDR3 nucleotides read TGTGCCTGGAGAGGAGGGCAAACCCAAGAGACCCAGTACTTC.

This clonotype was recorded many times. V is TRBV9 and J is TRBJ1-1; 7 nucleotides agree with TRBD1. This CDR3 comprises 13 residues. CDR1 is SGDLS, CDR2 YYNGEE, per germline. Trimming cost V 0 bases and J 7 bases; bases outside gene matches: 3. The CDR3 is CASSVGDSSEAFF. The CDR3 coding sequence is TGTGCCAGCAGCGTAGGGGACAGCAGTGAAGCTTTCTTT. The whole variable domain, remainder taken from reference TRBV9 and TRBJ1-1, is DSGVTQTPKHLITATGQRVTLRCSPRSGDLSVYWYQQSLDQGLQFLIQYYNGEERAKGNILERFSAQQFPDLHSELNLSSLELGDSALYFCASSVGDSSEAFFGQGTRLTVV.

In its sample, this clonotype was seen many times. This rearrangement joins TRBV5-1 to TRBJ2-2, with D unclear. Looked up from germline, CDR1 is SGHRS and CDR2 is YFSETQ. V lost 4 bases and J 1 base, leaving 8 bases between the germline ends. The CDR3 is 14 amino acids. As DNA, the CDR3 is TGCGCCAGCAGCCGTCGGTGGAACACCGGGGAGCTGTTTTTT. It is translated as CASSRRWNTGELFF. Full variable domain (outside the CDR3, taken from reference TRBV5-1 and TRBJ2-2): KAGVTQTPRYLIKTRGQQVTLSCSPISGHRSVSWYQQTPGQGLQFLFEYFSETQRNKGNFPGRFSGRQFSNSRSEMNVSTLELGDSALYLCASSRRWNTGELFFGEGSRLTVL.

This clonotype was picked up many times. An end of the junction does not agree with germline; a read error may underlie this. The chain combines TRBV5-6 with TRBJ1-6; D not resolved. CDR1 and CDR2 (germline): SGHDT, YYEEEE. The CDR3 has 12 amino acids. CDR3 loop: CASNLGNSPLHF. CDR3 nucleotides: TGTGCCAGCAACTTGGGTAATTCACCCCTCCACTTT.

This clonotype was observed at least ten times. The chain has TRBV3-1 and TRBJ1-5; D is unclear. Germline V gene data show CDR1 as LGHDT and CDR2 as YNNKEL (reference sequence). V dropped 0 bases and J dropped 10 bases, with 13 bases sitting between them. This CDR3 is built from 14 residues. The CDR3 sequence is CASSQESRIGPQHF. Here the CDR3 DNA reads TGTGCCAGCAGCCAAGAGAGCCGAATCGGCCCCCAGCATTTT. Complete variable domain (other parts from reference TRBV3-1 and TRBJ1-5): DTAVSQTPKYLVTQMGNDKSIKCEQNLGHDTMYWYKQDSKKFLKIMFSYNNKELIINETVPNRFSPKSPDKAHLNLHINSLELGDSAVYFCASSQESRIGPQHFGDGTRLSIL.

This clonotype was recorded many times. J is TRBJ2-1 and V is TRBV2; 13 nucleotides match TRBD2. This CDR3 contains 14 residues. Trimming took 6 bases from V and 7 from J; bases not matched to a gene: 3. The germline gives CDR1 SNHLY, CDR2 FYNNEI. The CDR3 here is CASRLAGGPNEQFF. The CDR3 DNA follows: TGTGCCAGCAGACTAGCGGGGGGGCCGAATGAGCAGTTCTTC.

This clonotype was counted ten times or more. The chain couples TRBV7-6 to TRBJ2-3; 10 positions agree with TRBD1. V was clipped by 1 base and J by 4 bases; unmatched bases: 5. This CDR3 has 16 residues. In germline, CDR1 is SGHVS, CDR2 FNYEAQ. As DNA, the CDR3 is TGTGCCAGCAGCTTAGAAGGGGACAGGGGTTCAGATACGCAGTATTTT. Translating gives CASSLEGDRGSDTQYF. The full variable domain, rest sourced from reference TRBV7-6 and TRBJ2-3, is GAGVSQSPRYKVTKRGQDVALRCDPISGHVSLYWYRQALGQGPEFLTYFNYEAQQDKSGLPNDRFSAERPEGSISTLTIQRTEQRDSAMYRCASSLEGDRGSDTQYFGPGTRLTVL.

The chain is built from TRBV6-5 and TRBJ2-5; TRBD1 aligns across 9 bases. V shed 8 bases and J 1 base; nucleotides not matched to a gene: 14. Looked up from germline, CDR1 is MNHEY and CDR2 is SVGAGI. The CDR3 runs to 17 residues. CDR3 sequence reads: CASGNRGPSFSQETQYF. As DNA, the CDR3 is TGTGCCAGCGGCAACAGGGGGCCGTCTTTTTCCCAAGAGACCCAGTACTTC.

The chain is built from TRBV6-6 and TRBJ2-1; the D gene is possibly TRBD1 (6 bases). Trimming removed 7 bases from V and 5 bases from J, with 18 bases in between. The CDR3 totals 15 residues. CDR1 is MNHNY and CDR2 is SVGAGI in the germline V gene (reference sequence). CDR3 bases: TGTGCCAGCACAAGACTAATCGGGACAAACAATGAGCAGTTCTTC. The encoded protein is CASTRLIGTNNEQFF.

This clonotype showed up many times. The chain joins TRBV7-9 to TRBJ1-3; TRBD1 matches at 9 bases. V lost 4 bases to trimming and J lost 0 bases; unmatched junction nucleotides: 4. Germline V CDR1 and CDR2: SEHNR, FQNEAQ (reference sequence). This CDR3 has 16 residues. The CDR3 reads CASSSTTGGSGNTIYF. In DNA, the CDR3 is TGTGCCAGCAGCTCGACGACAGGGGGCTCTGGAAACACCATATATTTT. Based on the CDR3 plus reference TRBV7-9 and TRBJ1-3, the full variable domain is DTGVSQNPRHKITKRGQNVTFRCDPISEHNRLYWYRQTLGQGPEFLTYFQNEAQLEKSRLLSDRFSAERPKGSFSTLEIQRTEQGDSAMYLCASSSTTGGSGNTIYFGEGSWLTVV.

The V and J genes are TRBV19 and TRBJ1-3; maybe TRBD1 (5 bases). This CDR3 has 16 amino acids. V lost 2 bases, J lost 0 bases, and 11 bases lay in between. Germline V gene lookup returns CDR1 LNHDA and CDR2 SQIVND (reference sequence). The CDR3 DNA sequence: TGTGCCAGTAGTATACAGGGCCCAAGCTCTGGAAACACCATATATTTT. Amino acids: CASSIQGPSSGNTIYF.

By sample fraction, this clonotype is medium-sized (0.01 to 0.1%). The chain has TRBV7-2 and TRBJ2-1; no definite D call. Germline V gene lookup returns CDR1 SGHTA and CDR2 FQGNSA. This CDR3 contains 11 residues. Trimming shortened V by 5 bases and J by 10 bases, and 9 bases separated the two germline ends. CDR3 residues: CASSRAGEQFF. CDR3 nucleotide sequence: TGTGCCAGCAGCCGCGCCGGGGAGCAGTTCTTC. The full variable domain, its missing parts supplied by reference TRBV7-2 and TRBJ2-1, is GAGVSQSPSNKVTEKGKDVELRCDPISGHTALYWYRQSLGQGLEFLIYFQGNSAPDKSGLPSDRFSAERTGGSVSTLTIQRTQQEDSAVYLCASSRAGEQFFGPGTRLTVL.

There are many counts of this clonotype. The chain couples TRBV7-9 to TRBJ2-1, with TRBD1 matching over 9 bases. CDR1 is SEHNR and CDR2 is FQNEAQ in the germline V gene (reference sequence). The CDR3 loop spans 18 amino acids. The ends lost 5 bases at V and 1 base at J; junction bases unmatched: 12. CDR3 sequence reads: CASSEKTGGQLSYNEQFF. The CDR3 region has the DNA TGTGCCAGCAGCGAAAAAACAGGGGGCCAGCTTTCCTACAATGAGCAGTTCTTC.

This clonotype has a count of ten or more. In DNA form, the CDR3 reads TGCAGCGTTGGGACAGCGATTGAGCAGTTCTTC. Translated, it gives CSVGTAIEQFF. The chain carries TRBV29-1 and TRBJ2-1, with a possible D match to TRBD1 (6 bases). The germline gives CDR1 SQVTM, CDR2 ANQGSEA. CDR3 length equals 11 residues. Trimming took off 4 bases at V and 9 bases at J, with 10 bases between the two ends.

The table lists this clonotype with many counts. As DNA, the CDR3 is TGTGCCAGCAGCTTAGGTCCTAGCGATGGCACCGGGGAGCTGTTTTTT. It yields the protein CASSLGPSDGTGELFF. The V gene is TRBV7-9, the J gene TRBJ2-2; a weak D match, TRBD2 (6 bases). Trimming left V 1 base short and J 4 bases short, with 13 bases between. In germline, CDR1 is SEHNR, CDR2 FQNEAQ (reference sequence). The CDR3 contains 16 residues.

This clonotype came up many times. The chain carries TRBV11-2 and TRBJ2-3; TRBD2 matches at 13 bases. V lost 5 bases, J lost 2 bases, and 7 bases stayed unmatched. Germline CDR1 SGHAT, CDR2 FQNNGV. This CDR3 contains 17 residues. The CDR3 loop reads CASSPPGLAGVTDTQYF. DNA for the CDR3: TGTGCCAGCAGCCCGCCTGGACTAGCGGGAGTCACAGATACGCAGTATTTT.

At least ten counts were recorded for this clonotype. The chain employs TRBV2 and TRBJ2-1, with D perhaps assigned TRBD1 or TRBD2 (5 bases each). V lost 7 bases to trimming and J lost 2 bases, with 12 bases between them. Looked up from germline, CDR1 is SNHLY and CDR2 is FYNNEI. This CDR3 comprises 14 residues. The CDR3 sequence is CASKPRETYNEQFF. The CDR3 bases are TGTGCCAGCAAGCCCAGGGAGACCTACAATGAGCAGTTCTTC.

This clonotype occurred many times. V usage is TRBV7-2 and J usage is TRBJ2-3; 8 nucleotides line up with TRBD2. Germline CDR1 and CDR2: SGHTA and FQGNSA. The CDR3 length is 14 residues. The ends lost 8 bases at V and 1 base at J; junction bases unmatched: 5. The CDR3 reads CASSDSGGTDTQYF. The CDR3 bases are TGTGCCAGCTCAGATAGCGGGGGCACAGATACGCAGTATTTT.